One and the same sample provided the 28 T cell receptor beta chains below, sequenced in a study of blood T cell repertoires in COVID-19. The data were produced by immunoSEQ multiplex PCR, yet TCRdb's version contains in-frame clones alone and is incomplete. Of 190,000 or so clones listed, more than 85% are singletons. The sequencing input was peripheral blood. The receptors were gathered from a man in his forties with active or convalescent COVID-19.

This chain links TRBV4-1 with TRBJ1-3, with TRBD1 identical over 9 bases. The V gene's germline CDR1 is MGHRA and CDR2 YSYEKL. Germline trimming cut 1 base from V and 8 bases from J; bases unmatched to any gene: 12. CDR3 length equals 17 residues. The CDR3 is CASSQVHTPGQGHTIYF. The CDR3 coding sequence is TGCGCCAGCAGCCAAGTACATACCCCGGGACAGGGACACACCATATATTTT.

V is TRBV12-5 and J is TRBJ2-7; D gene unclear. Germline values: CDR1 LGHNT, CDR2 FRNRAP. This CDR3 comprises 18 residues. Trimming cost V 3 bases and J 0 bases, with 21 bases left between them. The CDR3 DNA reads as TGTGCTAGTGGTTTCGGGTTTTCTTCCCCAGTGAGCTCCTACGAGCAGTACTTC. As protein: CASGFGFSSPVSSYEQYF.

V gene TRBV29-1 combines with J gene TRBJ2-7; tentative D call: TRBD2 (6 bases). CDR1 is SQVTM and CDR2 is ANQGSEA in the germline V gene. The CDR3 extends over 12 amino acids. Deletions cut 7 bases from V and 3 bases from J, with 13 bases between. The CDR3 DNA reads as TGCAGCGGTATGGGGGGAGGCTACGAGCAGTACTTC. Translated: CSGMGGGYEQYF.

The chain links TRBV5-1 to TRBJ2-2, with D perhaps TRBD1 (5 bases). The CDR3 consists of 14 residues. V lost 0 bases and J 6 bases, leaving 9 bases between the germline ends. From germline, CDR1 is SGHRS and CDR2 YFSETQ. CDR3: CASSLDQGPGELFF. The CDR3 DNA follows: TGCGCCAGCAGCTTGGATCAGGGCCCCGGGGAGCTGTTTTTT. Filled out from reference TRBV5-1 and TRBJ2-2, the complete variable domain reads KAGVTQTPRYLIKTRGQQVTLSCSPISGHRSVSWYQQTPGQGLQFLFEYFSETQRNKGNFPGRFSGRQFSNSRSEMNVSTLELGDSALYLCASSLDQGPGELFFGEGSRLTVL.

The V call is TRBV7-9, the J call TRBJ2-2; a possible D gene is TRBD2 (5 bases). In germline, CDR1 is SEHNR, CDR2 FQNEAQ (reference sequence). There are 15 residues in the CDR3. V dropped 3 bases and J dropped 3 bases, with 11 bases sitting between them. The CDR3 sequence: CASSLRRWDTGELFF. Here the CDR3 DNA reads TGTGCCAGCAGCTTGCGGAGGTGGGACACCGGGGAGCTGTTTTTT.

This clone was observed a single time. This sample also contains other DNA sequences that code for the same CDR3. The chain combines TRBV30 with TRBJ2-1; D is uncertain. The ends were cut back, 4 bases at V and 6 bases at J, with 10 bases in the middle. The CDR3 is 12 amino acids. Germline values: CDR1 GTSNPN, CDR2 SVGIG (reference sequence). The CDR3 coding sequence is TGTGCCTGGAAGCGTGGCGGCAATGAGCAGTTCTTC. Protein sequence: CAWKRGGNEQFF.

V and J are TRBV28 and TRBJ1-1, with 8 positions matching TRBD1. Germline CDR1 reads MDHEN; CDR2 reads SYDVKM. The CDR3 covers 16 residues. After removal of 3 bases from V and 1 base from J, the junction contained 7 bases not matched to a gene. The CDR3 bases are TGTGCCAGCAGTTTTGGAGACAGGGGAAAGAACACTGAAGCTTTCTTT. Its translation: CASSFGDRGKNTEAFF.

This clone has only one observation. This CDR3 is also generated by other DNA sequences in the sample. The CDR3 here is CSVETGGYGYTF. CDR3 DNA sequence: TGCAGCGTTGAAACAGGGGGCTATGGCTACACCTTC. V usage is TRBV29-1 and J usage is TRBJ1-2; 8 nucleotides match TRBD1. CDR1 SQVTM and CDR2 ANQGSEA come from the germline V gene. J lost 4 bases, V lost 2 bases, and 0 bases had no gene match. The CDR3 runs 12 residues. Full variable domain (remainder filled in from reference TRBV29-1 and TRBJ1-2): SAVISQKPSRDICQRGTSLTIQCQVDSQVTMMFWYRQQPGQSLTLIATANQGSEATYESGFVIDKFPISRPNLTFSTLTVSNMSPEDSSIYLCSVETGGYGYTFGSGTRLTVV.

This clone was seen more than once but under ten times. The V call is TRBV2, the J call TRBJ2-7; 12 nucleotides agree with TRBD1. CDR3 size: 15 residues. J was trimmed by 7 bases and V by 6 bases; bases with no gene match: 10. Germline V CDR1 and CDR2: SNHLY, FYNNEI. The CDR3 here is CASSGGTGGFGEQYF. CDR3 sequence (DNA): TGTGCCAGCAGCGGAGGGACAGGGGGCTTCGGTGAGCAGTACTTC.

The chain uses TRBV7-9 and TRBJ2-3; 10 positions match TRBD1. The germline V gene has CDR1 SEHNR and CDR2 FQNEAQ (reference sequence). The V gene end was trimmed by 5 bases and the J gene end by 6 bases; junction bases not matched to a gene: 11. This CDR3 has 16 amino acids. The CDR3: CASSPPRDRGRDTQYF. Written as DNA, the CDR3 is TGTGCCAGCAGCCCCCCCCGGGACAGGGGACGGGATACGCAGTATTTT.

J is TRBJ1-1 and V is TRBV10-2; 7 positions match TRBD1. Germline CDR1 is WSHSY and CDR2 is SAAADI. This CDR3 comprises 13 residues. V dropped 0 bases and J dropped 11; count of bases not matched to a gene: 6. In nucleotides, the CDR3 is TGCGCCAGCAGTGAGTCTCGAGGCAGGGGGGCTTTCTTT. Residues: CASSESRGRGAFF.

Details on this clone: The junction departs from the called germline gene at one end, perhaps through a read error. V is TRBV5-6 and J is TRBJ1-2; D unresolved. The CDR3 has 12 residues. Germline-derived CDR1 and CDR2 are SGHDT and YYEEEE. The CDR3 reads CASSLADYGYTF. CDR3 DNA: TGTGCCAGCAGTTTGGCCGACTATGGCTACACCTTC.

The V gene is TRBV2, the J gene TRBJ2-6; TRBD2 is a possible D gene (6 bases). Germline lookup yields CDR1 SNHLY and CDR2 FYNNEI. With 6 bases removed from V and 4 bases from J, the gap between germline ends came to 13 bases. This CDR3 region has 15 residues. Here the CDR3 reads CASRDSGSGANVLTF. In DNA form, the CDR3 reads TGTGCCAGCAGAGATAGCGGATCCGGGGCCAACGTCCTGACTTTC.

This clone appeared once. This chain links TRBV2 with TRBJ1-1; a possible D gene is TRBD1 (6 bases). V was clipped by 4 bases and J by 5 bases, with 14 bases between them. Germline lookup yields CDR1 SNHLY and CDR2 FYNNEI. The CDR3 totals 14 residues. CDR3 sequence reads: CASSATGRMTEAFF. For the CDR3, the DNA is TGTGCCAGCAGTGCAACAGGGAGAATGACTGAAGCTTTCTTT.

The CDR3 protein is CASSGRNSPLHF. The CDR3 region has the DNA TGTGCCAGCAGTGGGAGAAATTCACCCCTCCACTTT. The chain has TRBV2 and TRBJ1-6; D not certain. The CDR3 spans 12 residues. Trimming cost V 4 bases and J 7 bases, with 5 bases left between them. Germline V gene data show CDR1 as SNHLY and CDR2 as FYNNEI.

This clone was counted a few times. J is TRBJ1-4 and V is TRBV27, with a tentative D call TRBD1 (6 bases). CDR3 size: 17 residues. Germline values: CDR1 MNHEY, CDR2 SMNVEV (reference sequence). V was cut by 6 bases and J by 6 bases, with 23 bases left in between. CDR3 region: CASRSYPAGGRDEKLFF. CDR3 nucleotides: TGTGCCAGCAGATCATACCCCGCGGGGGGCAGGGATGAAAAACTGTTTTTT.

The chain carries TRBV30 and TRBJ1-4, with a tentative D call TRBD1 (6 bases). This CDR3 has 13 residues. Germline lookup yields CDR1 GTSNPN and CDR2 SVGIG (reference sequence). V was trimmed by 4 bases and J by 6 bases, leaving 12 bases between them. The CDR3 DNA reads TGTGCCTGGACCGACAGGATCTATGAAAAACTGTTTTTT. Protein sequence: CAWTDRIYEKLFF. The full variable domain, in which reference TRBV30 and TRBJ1-4 provide the parts outside the CDR3, is SQTIHQWPATLVQPVGSPLSLECTVEGTSNPNLYWYRQAAGRGLQLLFYSVGIGQISSEVPQNLSASRPQDRQFILSSKKLLLSDSGFYLCAWTDRIYEKLFFGSGTQLSVL.

This clone has a single count. The V gene is TRBV5-1, the J gene TRBJ2-3, with D possibly matching TRBD1 (5 bases). V lost 5 bases and J 4 bases, leaving 17 bases between the germline ends. The germline CDR1 and CDR2 sequences are SGHRS and YFSETQ. The CDR3 covers 15 residues. The CDR3, as DNA: TGCGCCAGCAGTCAGGGCGCGAGTCCGTCAGATACGCAGTATTTT. It specifies CASSQGASPSDTQYF.

The V and J genes are TRBV5-1 and TRBJ1-2; weak D call: TRBD1 (6 bases). The CDR3 has 20 amino acids. Trimming stripped 0 bases from V and 6 bases from J, with 30 bases between. The germline V gene has CDR1 SGHRS and CDR2 YFSETQ. The CDR3 DNA reads as TGCGCCAGCAGCTTGGAGGGAGACCCAGCTATGGGACAAGACATGAATGGCTACACCTTC. The encoded protein is CASSLEGDPAMGQDMNGYTF.

V and J are TRBV6-6 and TRBJ1-5, with a possible D match to TRBD1 (6 bases). The CDR3 contains 12 residues. The germline V gene has CDR1 MNHNY and CDR2 SVGAGI (reference sequence). The V and J ends lost 4 bases and 9 bases respectively, with 10 bases between them. CDR3: CASSLGARPQHF. CDR3 DNA sequence: TGTGCCAGCAGTTTGGGGGCAAGGCCCCAGCATTTT.

V and J are TRBV6-1 and TRBJ1-2; D is undetermined. The V and J ends lost 5 bases and 6 bases respectively, with 10 bases between them. The CDR3 contains 12 residues. CDR1 is MNHNS and CDR2 is SASEGT in the germline V gene. The CDR3 region has the DNA TGTGCCAGCAGTTCTGAGTCGGATGGCTACACCTTC. The encoded protein is CASSSESDGYTF.

J is TRBJ1-6 and V is TRBV5-6; no reliable D call. V was pared by 3 bases and J by 7 bases, with 11 bases between. Germline CDR1 SGHDT, CDR2 YYEEEE. The CDR3 is 14 amino acids. The CDR3 DNA follows: TGTGCCAGCAGCTCCCGGGTCCTAAATTCACCCCTCCACTTT. It yields the protein CASSSRVLNSPLHF.

The gene calls are TRBV6-6 and TRBJ1-3; 7 bases align to TRBD1. The J segment lost 3 bases and the V segment lost 0 bases, leaving 5 bases of the junction unmatched. There are 16 residues in the CDR3. Germline CDR1 reads MNHNY; CDR2 reads SVGAGI (reference sequence). The CDR3, as DNA: TGTGCCAGCAGTTACTCTCAGGGGACAGTTGGAAACACCATATATTTT. This sequence encodes CASSYSQGTVGNTIYF.

There are a few counts of this clone. The chain is built from TRBV7-2 and TRBJ1-5; D is ambiguous. The CDR3 contains 13 residues. From germline, CDR1 is SGHTA and CDR2 FQGNSA. V was pared by 3 bases and J by 4 bases, with 7 bases between. The CDR3 loop reads CASSLLANQPQHF. The CDR3 DNA reads TGTGCCAGCAGCTTGCTAGCAAATCAGCCCCAGCATTTT.

The chain couples TRBV19 to TRBJ1-6; TRBD1 matches at 9 bases. The junction had 6 bases not matched to a gene; V was cut back by 3 bases and J by 6 bases. CDR1 and CDR2 (germline): LNHDA, SQIVND (reference sequence). The CDR3 spans 16 residues. CDR3 loop: CASSMSSTGGNSPLHF. In DNA form, the CDR3 reads TGTGCCAGTAGTATGAGTTCGACAGGGGGTAATTCACCCCTCCACTTT.

This chain links TRBV7-9 with TRBJ2-7, with a tentative D call TRBD1 (5 bases). Germline values: CDR1 SEHNR, CDR2 FQNEAQ (reference sequence). This CDR3 has 14 residues. The ends were cut back, 1 base at V and 3 bases at J, with 10 bases in the middle. CDR3 DNA: TGTGCCAGCAGCTTAGGAGCAGGGAACTACGAGCAGTACTTC. Encoded protein: CASSLGAGNYEQYF.

V is TRBV20-1 and J is TRBJ2-1; a possible D gene is TRBD1 (6 bases). Germline-derived CDR1 and CDR2 are DFQATT and SNEGSKA (reference sequence). The V end was cut by 4 bases, the J end by 15 bases, with 13 bases between. The CDR3 is 10 amino acids. DNA for the CDR3: TGCAGTGCTATCCGACAGGAACGGTTCTTC. It codes for CSAIRQERFF.

This chain uses TRBV19 with TRBJ1-4; D possibly corresponds to TRBD1 (5 bases). CDR1 is LNHDA and CDR2 is SQIVND in the germline V gene (reference sequence). Trimming took off 3 bases at V and 5 bases at J, with 10 bases between the two ends. The CDR3 runs 14 residues. As DNA, the CDR3 is TGTGCCAGTAGTATCGGGGGAGTAAATGAAAAACTGTTTTTT. Protein: CASSIGGVNEKLFF.